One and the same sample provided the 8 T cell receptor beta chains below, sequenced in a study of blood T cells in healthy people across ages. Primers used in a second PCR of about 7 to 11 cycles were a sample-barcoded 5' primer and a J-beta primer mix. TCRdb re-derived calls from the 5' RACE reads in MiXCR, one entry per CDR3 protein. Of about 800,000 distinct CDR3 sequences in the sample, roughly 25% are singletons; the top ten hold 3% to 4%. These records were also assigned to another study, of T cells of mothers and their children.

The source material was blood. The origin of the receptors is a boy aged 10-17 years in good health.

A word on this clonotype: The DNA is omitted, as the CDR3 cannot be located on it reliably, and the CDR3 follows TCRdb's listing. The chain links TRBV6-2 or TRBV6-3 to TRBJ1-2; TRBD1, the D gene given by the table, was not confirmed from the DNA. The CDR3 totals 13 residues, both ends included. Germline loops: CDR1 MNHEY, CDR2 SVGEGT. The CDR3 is CASSSSTGGGYTF.

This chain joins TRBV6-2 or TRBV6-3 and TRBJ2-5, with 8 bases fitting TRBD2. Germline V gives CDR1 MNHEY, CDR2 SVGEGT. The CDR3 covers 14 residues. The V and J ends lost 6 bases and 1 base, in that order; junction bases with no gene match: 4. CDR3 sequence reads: CASSPREGQETQYF. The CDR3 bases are TGTGCCAGCAGCCCTCGGGAGGGCCAAGAGACCCAGTACTTC.

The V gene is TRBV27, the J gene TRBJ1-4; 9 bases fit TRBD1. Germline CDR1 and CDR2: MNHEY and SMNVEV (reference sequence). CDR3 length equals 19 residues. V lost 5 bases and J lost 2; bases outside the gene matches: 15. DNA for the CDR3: TGTGCCAGCAGTCCACGGGACAGGGTGAAAGTATTCACTAATGAAAAACTGTTTTTT. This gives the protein CASSPRDRVKVFTNEKLFF.

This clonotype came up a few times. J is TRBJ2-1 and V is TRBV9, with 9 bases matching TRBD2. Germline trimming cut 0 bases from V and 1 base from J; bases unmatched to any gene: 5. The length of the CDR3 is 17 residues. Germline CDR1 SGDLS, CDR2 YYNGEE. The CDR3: CASSVVGSGGSYNEQFF. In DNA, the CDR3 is TGTGCCAGCAGCGTAGTAGGTAGCGGGGGATCCTACAATGAGCAGTTCTTC.

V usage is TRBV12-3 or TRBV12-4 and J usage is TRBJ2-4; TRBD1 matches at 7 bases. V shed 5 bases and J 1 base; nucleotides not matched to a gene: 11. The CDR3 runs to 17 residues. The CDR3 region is CASSPARQGFAKNIQYF. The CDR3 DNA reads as TGTGCCAGCAGTCCTGCCCGACAGGGTTTCGCCAAAAACATTCAGTACTTC.

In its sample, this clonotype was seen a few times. The chain's CDR3 is CSGGSGSSYEQYF. CDR3 coding DNA: TGCAGTGGGGGCTCGGGGAGCTCCTACGAGCAGTACTTC. The chain recombines TRBV20-1 with TRBJ2-7; tentatively, D is TRBD1 or TRBD2 (5 bases each). Per germline, CDR1 DFQATT and CDR2 SNEGSKA (reference sequence). V shed 7 bases and J shed 0 bases, with 13 bases lying between them. CDR3 length: 13 residues.

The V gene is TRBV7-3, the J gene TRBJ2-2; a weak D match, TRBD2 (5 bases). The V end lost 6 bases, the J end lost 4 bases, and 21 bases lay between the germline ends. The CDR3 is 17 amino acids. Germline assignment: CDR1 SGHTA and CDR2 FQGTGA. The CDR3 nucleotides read TGTGCCAGCAGTCAGAATCCCCTTTTCGAGGGCACCGGGGAGCTGTTTTTT. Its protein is CASSQNPLFEGTGELFF.

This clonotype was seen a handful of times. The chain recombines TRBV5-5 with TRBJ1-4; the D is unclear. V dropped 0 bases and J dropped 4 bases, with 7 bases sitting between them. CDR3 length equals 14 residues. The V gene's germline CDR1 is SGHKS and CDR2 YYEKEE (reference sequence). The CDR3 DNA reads TGTGCCAGCAGCTTGGAGGGTTTTAATGAAAAACTGTTTTTT. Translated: CASSLEGFNEKLFF. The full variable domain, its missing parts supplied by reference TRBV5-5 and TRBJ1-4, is DAGVTQSPTHLIKTRGQQVTLRCSPISGHKSVSWYQQVLGQGPQFIFQYYEKEERGRGNFPDRFSARQFPNYSSELNVNALLLGDSALYLCASSLEGFNEKLFFGSGTQLSVL.